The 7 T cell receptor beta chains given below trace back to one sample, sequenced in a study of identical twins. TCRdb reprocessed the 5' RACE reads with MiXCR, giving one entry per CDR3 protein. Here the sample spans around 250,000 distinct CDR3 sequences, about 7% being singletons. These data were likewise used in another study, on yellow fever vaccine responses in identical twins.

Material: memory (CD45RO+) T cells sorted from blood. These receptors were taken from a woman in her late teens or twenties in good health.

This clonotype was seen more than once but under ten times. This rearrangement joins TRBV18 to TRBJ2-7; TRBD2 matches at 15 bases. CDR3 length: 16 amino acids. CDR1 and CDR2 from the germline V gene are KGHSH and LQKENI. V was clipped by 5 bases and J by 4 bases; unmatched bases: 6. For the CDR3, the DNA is TGTGCCAGCTCATCTCCGGGACTAGCGGGAGGTTACGAGCAGTACTTC. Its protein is CASSSPGLAGGYEQYF.

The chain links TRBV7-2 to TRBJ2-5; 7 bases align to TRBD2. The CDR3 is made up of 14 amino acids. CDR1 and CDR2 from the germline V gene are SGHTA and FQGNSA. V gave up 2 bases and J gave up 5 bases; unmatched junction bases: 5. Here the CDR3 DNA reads TGTGCCAGCAGCTTAACGTGGGGAGGGGAGACCCAGTACTTC. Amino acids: CASSLTWGGETQYF.

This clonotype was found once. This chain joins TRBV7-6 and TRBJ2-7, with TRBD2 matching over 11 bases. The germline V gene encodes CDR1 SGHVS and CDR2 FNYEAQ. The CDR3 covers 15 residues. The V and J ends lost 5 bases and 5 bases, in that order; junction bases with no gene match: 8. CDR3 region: CASSRLAGSGNEQYV. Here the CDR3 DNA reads TGTGCCAGCAGCAGACTAGCGGGGTCGGGCAACGAGCAGTACGTC.

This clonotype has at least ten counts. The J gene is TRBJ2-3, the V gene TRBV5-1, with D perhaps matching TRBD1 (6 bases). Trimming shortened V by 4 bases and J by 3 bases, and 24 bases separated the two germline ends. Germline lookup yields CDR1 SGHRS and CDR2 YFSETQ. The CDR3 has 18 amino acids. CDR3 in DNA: TGCGCCAGCAGCAAGGGACCGGGACACTCGGAATCGACAGATACGCAGTATTTT. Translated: CASSKGPGHSESTDTQYF.

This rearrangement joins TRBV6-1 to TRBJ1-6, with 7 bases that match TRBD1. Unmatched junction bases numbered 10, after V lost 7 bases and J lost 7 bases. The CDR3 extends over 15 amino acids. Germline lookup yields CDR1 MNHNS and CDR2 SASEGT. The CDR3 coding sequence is TGTGCCAGCACCAAAGCCGGGACAGACAATTCACCCCTCCACTTT. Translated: CASTKAGTDNSPLHF.

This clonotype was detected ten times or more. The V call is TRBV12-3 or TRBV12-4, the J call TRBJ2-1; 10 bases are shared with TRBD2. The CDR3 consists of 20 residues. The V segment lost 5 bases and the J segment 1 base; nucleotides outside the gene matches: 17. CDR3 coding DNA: TGTGCCAGCAGTCCCCCTAGGACTAGCGGAACAACTTTATCCTACAATGAGCAGTTCTTC. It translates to CASSPPRTSGTTLSYNEQFF.

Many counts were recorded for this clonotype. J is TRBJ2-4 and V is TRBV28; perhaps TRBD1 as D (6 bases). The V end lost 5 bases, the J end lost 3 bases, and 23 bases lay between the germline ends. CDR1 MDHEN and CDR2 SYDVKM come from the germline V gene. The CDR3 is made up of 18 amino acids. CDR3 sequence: CASSALGTLLLGKNIQYF. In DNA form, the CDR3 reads TGTGCCAGCAGTGCCCTTGGGACACTCCTTTTGGGCAAAAACATTCAGTACTTC.